This is a list of T cell receptor beta chains from one sample in a study of T cells in localized non-small cell lung cancer. The protocol was immunoSEQ multiplex PCR, while the TCRdb copy is restricted to in-frame clones and leaves out a portion. The table shows roughly 3,800 clones, with about 30% occurring only once. Sequenced here: lung tumor tissue, sampled before any cancer treatment. The receptors here all came from a man aged 35 to 69 with stage I lung adenocarcinoma. Each CDR3 is given with its conserved first and last residue. D genes are given only for firm matches. Clone size is not always given. Where it is, it says once, few, many or a class for expanded clones.

14	NA	TRBD2	TRBJ2-7	TRBV9	TGTGCCAGCAGTGAAGCGGGGGGTTCCTACGAGCAGTACTTC	CASSEAGGSYEQYF
14	NA	NA	TRBJ1-2	TRBV18	TGTGCCAGCTCACCTGACAGATCTAACTATGGCTACACCTTC	CASSPDRSNYGYTF
16	few	TRBD1	TRBJ1-1	TRBV5-1	TGCGCCAGCAGCGGGGGACAGGGAATTGCGAACACTGAAGCTTTCTTT	CASSGGQGIANTEAFF
15	few	NA	TRBJ1-2	TRBV15	TGTGCCACCAGCAGAGCGGGGCAGCTACTATATGGCTACACCTTC	CATSRAGQLLYGYTF
18	few	NA	TRBJ1-1	TRBV11-3	TGTGCCAGCAGCTCCTACCGGGGCAGGGATATTTGGAACACTGAAGCTTTCTTT	CASSSYRGRDIWNTEAFF
15	few	TRBD1	TRBJ2-2	TRBV11-3	TGTGCCAGCAGACTGAACAGGGGGGACACCGGGGAGCTGTTTTTT	CASRLNRGDTGELFF
16	NA	TRBD1	TRBJ1-6	TRBV6-8	TGTGCCAGCAGGACAGGGGGCGCTTATGGTAATTCACCCCTCCACTTT	CASRTGGAYGNSPLHF
15	NA	TRBD1	TRBJ1-4	TRBV19	TGTGCCAGTAGCGACAGGGGGCGAGTTAATGAAAAACTGTTTTTT	CASSDRGRVNEKLFF
13	few	NA	TRBJ1-1	TRBV18	TGTGCCAGCTCACCATACTCCGACACTGAAGCTTTCTTT	CASSPYSDTEAFF
14	few	TRBD2	TRBJ2-7	TRBV9	TGTGCCAGCAGCGTAGGAACTAGCGCCAACGAGCAGTACTTC	CASSVGTSANEQYF